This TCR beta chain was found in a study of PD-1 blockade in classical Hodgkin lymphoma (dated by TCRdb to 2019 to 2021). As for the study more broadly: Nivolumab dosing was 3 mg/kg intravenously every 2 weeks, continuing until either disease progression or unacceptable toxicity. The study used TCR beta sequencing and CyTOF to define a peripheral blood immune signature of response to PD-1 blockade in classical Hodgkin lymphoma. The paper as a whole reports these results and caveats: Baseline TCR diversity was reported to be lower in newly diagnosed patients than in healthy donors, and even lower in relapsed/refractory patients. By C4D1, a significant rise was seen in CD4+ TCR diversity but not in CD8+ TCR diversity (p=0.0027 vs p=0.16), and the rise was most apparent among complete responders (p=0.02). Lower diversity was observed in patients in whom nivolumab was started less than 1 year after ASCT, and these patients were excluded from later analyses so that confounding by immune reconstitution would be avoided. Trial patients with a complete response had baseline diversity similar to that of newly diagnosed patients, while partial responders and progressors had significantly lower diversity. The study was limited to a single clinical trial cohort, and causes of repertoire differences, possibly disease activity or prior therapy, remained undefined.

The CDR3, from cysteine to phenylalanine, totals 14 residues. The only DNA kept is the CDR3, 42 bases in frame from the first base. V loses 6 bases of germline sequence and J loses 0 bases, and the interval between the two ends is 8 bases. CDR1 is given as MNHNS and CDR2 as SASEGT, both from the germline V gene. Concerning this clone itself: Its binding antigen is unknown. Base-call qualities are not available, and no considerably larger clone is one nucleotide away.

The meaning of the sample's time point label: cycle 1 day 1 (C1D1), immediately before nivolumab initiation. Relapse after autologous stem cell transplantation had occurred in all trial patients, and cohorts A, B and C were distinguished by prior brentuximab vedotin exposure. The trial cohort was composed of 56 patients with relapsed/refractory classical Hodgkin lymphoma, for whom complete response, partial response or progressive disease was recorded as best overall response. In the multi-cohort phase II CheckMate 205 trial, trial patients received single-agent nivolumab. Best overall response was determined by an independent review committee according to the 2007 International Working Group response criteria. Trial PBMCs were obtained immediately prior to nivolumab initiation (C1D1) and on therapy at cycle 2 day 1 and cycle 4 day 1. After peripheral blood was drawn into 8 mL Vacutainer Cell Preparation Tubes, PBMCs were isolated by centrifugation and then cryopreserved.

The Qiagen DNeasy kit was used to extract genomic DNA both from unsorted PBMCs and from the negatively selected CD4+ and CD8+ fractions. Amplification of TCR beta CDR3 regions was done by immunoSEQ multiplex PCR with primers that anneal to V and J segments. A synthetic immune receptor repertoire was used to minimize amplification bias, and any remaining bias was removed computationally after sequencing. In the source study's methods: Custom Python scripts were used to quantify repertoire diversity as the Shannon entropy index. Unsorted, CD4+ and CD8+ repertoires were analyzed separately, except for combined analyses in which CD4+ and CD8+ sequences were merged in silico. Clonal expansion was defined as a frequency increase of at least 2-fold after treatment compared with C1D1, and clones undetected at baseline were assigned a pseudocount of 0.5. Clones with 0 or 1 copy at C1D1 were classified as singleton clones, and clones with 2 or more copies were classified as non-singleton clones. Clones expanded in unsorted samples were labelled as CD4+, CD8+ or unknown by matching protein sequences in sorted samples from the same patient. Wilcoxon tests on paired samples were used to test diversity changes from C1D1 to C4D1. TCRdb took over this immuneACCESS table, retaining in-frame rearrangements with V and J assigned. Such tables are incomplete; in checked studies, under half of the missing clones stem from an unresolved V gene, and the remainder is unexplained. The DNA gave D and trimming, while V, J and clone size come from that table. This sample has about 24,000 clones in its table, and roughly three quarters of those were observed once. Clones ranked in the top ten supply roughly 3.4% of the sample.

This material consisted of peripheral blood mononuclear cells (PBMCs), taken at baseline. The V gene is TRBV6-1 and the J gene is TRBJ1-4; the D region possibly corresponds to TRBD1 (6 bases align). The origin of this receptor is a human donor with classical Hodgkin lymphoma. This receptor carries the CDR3 CASRRTATNEKLFF. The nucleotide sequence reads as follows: TGTGCCAGCAGGAGGACAGCAACTAATGAAAAACTGTTTTTT.